Listed below are T cell receptor beta chains from one sample, sequenced in a study of T cell responses to AZD1222 COVID-19 vaccine. The data were produced by immunoSEQ multiplex PCR, yet TCRdb's version contains in-frame clones alone and is incomplete. This sample has under 150,000 clones, with more than 85% found just once. The sample in question was peripheral blood, obtained on day 0 of AZD1222 vaccination. These receptors all come from an adult in good health. CDR3s include the opening cysteine and the closing phenylalanine or tryptophan. The D gene is left open where the match is weak. Size values are once, few and many counts, or a class for expanded clones, and some rows have none.

v_gene,abundance,d_gene,j_gene,CDR3aa,CDR3nt
TRBV18,.,.,TRBJ1-6,CATYEDGNSPLHF,TGTGCCACCTACGAGGACGGAAATTCACCCCTCCACTTT
TRBV19,once,.,TRBJ1-1,CASSIAGTTMNTEAFF,TGTGCCAGTAGTATAGCCGGGACAACAATGAACACTGAAGCTTTCTTT
TRBV18,once,.,TRBJ2-5,CASSEIDSPKETQYF,TGTGCCAGCTCAGAAATCGACAGCCCCAAAGAGACCCAGTACTTC
TRBV10-3,.,TRBD1,TRBJ2-5,CAIRPGTGQETQYF,TGTGCCATCAGGCCCGGGACAGGGCAAGAGACCCAGTACTTC
TRBV16,.,TRBD1,TRBJ1-5,CASSGGGATQPQHF,TGTGCCAGCTCCGGAGGGGGCGCAACTCAGCCCCAGCATTTT
TRBV13,.,.,TRBJ2-7,CASSLGGRVSLYEQYF,TGTGCCAGCAGCTTAGGCGGCAGGGTCTCCCTCTACGAGCAGTACTTC
TRBV27,.,TRBD1,TRBJ1-2,CASSLGTAYGYTF,TGTGCCAGCAGTTTAGGGACAGCCTATGGCTACACCTTC
TRBV4-1,.,.,TRBJ1-1,CASSQDRGTEAFF,TGCGCCAGCAGCCAAGATCGAGGGACAGAAGCTTTCTTT
TRBV18,.,TRBD2,TRBJ2-1,CASSPSGTSGRAQFF,TGTGCCAGCTCACCAAGCGGGACTAGCGGGAGGGCCCAGTTCTTC
TRBV12-2,.,.,TRBJ2-7,CASRPRQDLSYEQYF,TGTGCAAGTCGCCCCAGACAGGACCTATCCTACGAGCAGTACTTC
TRBV28,.,.,TRBJ2-1,CASSFPIGRPLYNEQFF,TGTGCCAGCAGTTTCCCCATCGGGAGACCCCTTTACAATGAGCAGTTCTTC
TRBV29-1,once,.,TRBJ1-5,CSVRTAGGNQPQHF,TGCAGCGTCCGGACAGCGGGGGGCAATCAGCCCCAGCATTTT
TRBV10-3,.,.,TRBJ1-4,CAIRDEANEKLFF,TGTGCCATCAGGGACGAGGCTAATGAAAAACTGTTTTTT
TRBV11-2,.,.,TRBJ1-1,CASSLKLNTEAFF,TGTGCCAGCAGCTTAAAGTTGAACACTGAAGCTTTCTTT
TRBV19,.,.,TRBJ1-4,CASSMARGKEILFF,TGTGCCAGTAGCATGGCGCGCGGTAAGGAGATACTGTTTTTT
TRBV7-3,.,.,TRBJ2-1,CASSLDLAYNEQFF,TGTGCCAGCAGCTTAGATCTTGCGTACAATGAGCAGTTCTTC
TRBV6-5,.,TRBD1,TRBJ2-1,CASSYGGTGGNEQFF,TGTGCCAGCAGTTACGGAGGGACAGGGGGGAATGAGCAGTTCTTC
TRBV28,.,.,TRBJ1-1,CASSLGAPTEAFF,TGTGCCAGCAGCCTAGGGGCGCCTACCGAAGCTTTCTTT
TRBV7-3,.,TRBD2,TRBJ2-3,CASSPTSRDTQYF,TGTGCCAGCAGCCCGACTAGCCGAGATACGCAGTATTTT
TRBV13,.,.,TRBJ2-7,CASSLGAGEQYF,TGTGCCAGCAGCTTAGGGGCCGGCGAGCAGTACTTC